This record covers a single T cell receptor (beta chain). Its antigen is unidentified. This entry comes from a study of OX40 agonist ivuxolimab in advanced cancers. Study at large: With ivuxolimab, an agonistic anti-OX40 (CD134) antibody, patients were treated. Those treated in dose escalation had hepatocellular carcinoma, melanoma, renal cell cancer or head and neck cancer. Study-level findings and limits: Partly responding patients at 0.1-3.0 mg/kg showed some of the smallest clonal expansion. Some of the nonresponding patients also showed low levels of normalized T-cell clonal expansion.

Sequenced by immunoSEQ multiplex PCR; TCRdb stores in-frame clones only, minus some. The sample shows tens of thousands of clones, roughly 80% of them seen only once. The CDR3 consists of 17 residues. Germline lookup yields CDR1 SEHNR and CDR2 FQNEAQ (reference sequence). The V gene lost 5 bases and the J gene lost 4 bases, with 23 bases spanning the gap. The chain links TRBV7-9 to TRBJ1-2, with D tentatively TRBD1 (6 bases). Sequencing was performed on CD4+ or CD8+ T cells sorted from blood, taken in a trial of the OX40 agonist ivuxolimab. This clonotype originated in an adult with an advanced solid tumor such as melanoma, head and neck, liver or kidney cancer. The DNA of the CDR3 is TGTGCCAGCAGCCCCCCCCGGGACGTCCGGGACACCTATGGCTACACCTTC. Protein product: CASSPPRDVRDTYGYTF.